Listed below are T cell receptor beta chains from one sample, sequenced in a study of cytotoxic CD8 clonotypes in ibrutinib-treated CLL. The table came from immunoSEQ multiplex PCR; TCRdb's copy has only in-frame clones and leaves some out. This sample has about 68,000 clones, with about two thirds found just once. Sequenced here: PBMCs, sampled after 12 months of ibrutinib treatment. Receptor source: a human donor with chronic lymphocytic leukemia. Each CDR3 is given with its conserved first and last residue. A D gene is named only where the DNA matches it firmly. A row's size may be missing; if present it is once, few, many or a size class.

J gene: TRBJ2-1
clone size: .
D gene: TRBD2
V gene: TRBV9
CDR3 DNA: TGTGCCAGCAGCGGGACTAGCGGGGGAGGCTACAATGAGCAGTTCTTC
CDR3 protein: CASSGTSGGGYNEQFF

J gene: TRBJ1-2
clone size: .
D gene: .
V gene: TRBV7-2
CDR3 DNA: TGTACCAGCAGCATAGAGTGGGGCTACACCTTC
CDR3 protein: CTSSIEWGYTF

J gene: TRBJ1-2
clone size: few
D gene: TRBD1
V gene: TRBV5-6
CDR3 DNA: TGTGCCAGCAGCCTCGGGACAGGGGGTTACTATGGCTACACCTTC
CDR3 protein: CASSLGTGGYYGYTF

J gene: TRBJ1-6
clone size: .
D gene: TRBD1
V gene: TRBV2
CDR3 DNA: TGTGCCAGCAGTTCCGGGACAGGGGTGGCACCCCTCCACTTT
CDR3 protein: CASSSGTGVAPLHF

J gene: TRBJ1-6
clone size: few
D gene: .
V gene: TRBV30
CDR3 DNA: TGTGCCTGGAACTGGGACACTCTCAATTCACCCCTCCACTTT
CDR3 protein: CAWNWDTLNSPLHF

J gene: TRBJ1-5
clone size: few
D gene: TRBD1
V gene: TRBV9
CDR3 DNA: TGTGCCAGCAGCCCCGGGACAGGGTTGAATCAGCCCCAGCATTTT
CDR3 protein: CASSPGTGLNQPQHF

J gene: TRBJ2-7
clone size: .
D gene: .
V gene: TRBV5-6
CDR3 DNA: TGTGCCAGCAGCTTGGGGTTCGGGGGCCTATCCTACGAGCAGTACTTC
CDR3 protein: CASSLGFGGLSYEQYF

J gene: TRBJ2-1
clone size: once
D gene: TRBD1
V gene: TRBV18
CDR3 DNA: TGTGCCAGCTCACCGGGACATGGGGGACAGGGCCACAATGAGCAGTTCTTC
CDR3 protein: CASSPGHGGQGHNEQFF

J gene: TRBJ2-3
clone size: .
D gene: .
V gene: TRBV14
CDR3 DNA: TGTGCCAGCAGCCCTATAGCGGTACTCAGCACAGATACGCAGTATTTT
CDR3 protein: CASSPIAVLSTDTQYF

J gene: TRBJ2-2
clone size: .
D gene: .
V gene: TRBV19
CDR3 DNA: TGTGCCAGTAGCAATCCGGGGGAGGTAACCGGGGAGCTGTTTTTT
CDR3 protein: CASSNPGEVTGELFF